What follows is one T cell receptor beta chain and its context. The antigen is unknown. The data were taken from a study of T cell responses to AZD1222 COVID-19 vaccine. With V trimmed by 3 bases and J by 3 bases, 3 bases remained unmatched. Germline V gives CDR1 SQVTM, CDR2 ANQGSEA. The CDR3 spans 13 residues. General study findings and limits: Donors in the cohort were predominantly white British and more often female, and clonal diversity was possibly underestimated. No repertoire was sampled before or during the peak T cell response, only after it. Two AZD1222 doses significantly raised spike-specific TCR breadth and depth over controls.

The assay was immunoSEQ multiplex PCR, and TCRdb's table has in-frame clones only and misses some. This table holds 150,000 or so clones, approximately 87% found once. Second doses were pooled across both intervals (about 4 or about 12 weeks). This chain uses TRBV29-1 with TRBJ1-2; 8 bases are shared with TRBD1. This sample comprised peripheral blood, obtained 28 days after the second AZD1222 dose. The origin of this receptor is an adult who received the AZD1222 COVID-19 vaccine. The CDR3: CSVDDRGDYGYTF. The CDR3 bases are TGCAGCGTTGATGACAGGGGAGACTATGGCTACACCTTC.